This passage covers 29 T cell receptor beta chains from one sample sequenced in a study of blood T cells in healthy people across ages. Primed by a sample-barcoded 5' primer and a J-beta primer mix, a second PCR proceeded for about 7 to 11 cycles. MiXCR, applied by TCRdb to the 5' RACE reads, yields one record per CDR3 protein. The sample has hundreds of thousands of distinct CDR3 sequences, 58% seen once; the top ten hold about two fifths. Material for sequencing was blood. All receptors derive from a man aged 60-69 years in good health.

This clonotype appeared a few times. The rearrangement joins TRBV7-2 to TRBJ2-3; TRBD2 is a possible D gene (6 bases). Germline-derived CDR1 and CDR2 are SGHTA and FQGNSA. Trimming left V 8 bases short and J 1 base short, with 10 bases between. The CDR3 contains 13 residues. In nucleotides, the CDR3 is TGTGCCAGCCGAACGGGGGGCACAGATACGCAGTATTTT. Translating it yields CASRTGGTDTQYF. The entire variable domain, with the rest obtained from reference TRBV7-2 and TRBJ2-3, is as follows: GAGVSQSPSNKVTEKGKDVELRCDPISGHTALYWYRQSLGQGLEFLIYFQGNSAPDKSGLPSDRFSAERTGGSVSTLTIQRTQQEDSAVYLCASRTGGTDTQYFGPGTRLTVL.

This chain connects TRBV5-5 to TRBJ2-5; 14 nucleotides agree with TRBD2. The CDR3 is made up of 17 amino acids. Looked up from germline, CDR1 is SGHKS and CDR2 is YYEKEE (reference sequence). V shed 3 bases, J shed 2 bases, and the junction held 6 bases outside the gene matches. The CDR3 DNA reads as TGTGCCAGCAGCTCTGGACTAGCGGGGGGCGTACAAGAGACCCAGTACTTC. Translating it yields CASSSGLAGGVQETQYF.

The chain links TRBV12-3 or TRBV12-4 to TRBJ2-3, with 7 bases lining up with TRBD2. V lost 7 bases to trimming and J lost 6 bases; unmatched junction nucleotides: 13. This CDR3 comprises 15 residues. CDR3 region: CASTGEGLATDTQYF. In DNA, the CDR3 is TGTGCCAGCACCGGGGAGGGGCTAGCAACCGATACGCAGTATTTT.

This clonotype was counted at least ten times. This chain uses TRBV29-1 with TRBJ2-7; 8 bases map to TRBD1. CDR3 length equals 13 residues. Germline assignment: CDR1 SQVTM and CDR2 ANQGSEA. Trimming cost V 5 bases and J 4 bases; bases outside gene matches: 7. CDR3 in DNA: TGCAGCGTTTCCCGGGACAGGCCTTACGAGCAGTACTTC. This encodes CSVSRDRPYEQYF.

The gene calls are TRBV7-9 and TRBJ1-4; D remains unclear. V lost 5 bases to trimming and J lost 8 bases, with 12 bases between them. The germline V gene has CDR1 SEHNR and CDR2 FQNEAQ (reference sequence). This CDR3 is built from 13 residues. The CDR3 DNA reads as TGTGCCAGCAGCACGGGCTTTGAGGAAAAACTGTTTTTT. Its translation: CASSTGFEEKLFF.

The V call is TRBV7-8, the J call TRBJ2-3; the match to TRBD2 covers 12 bases. Germline-derived CDR1 and CDR2 are SGHVS and FQNEAQ. V shed 5 bases, J shed 6 bases, and the junction held 6 bases outside the gene matches. This CDR3 has 15 residues. CDR3 bases: TGTGCCAGCAGCGGTTGGACTAGCGGGGAGGATACGCAGTATTTT. Its protein is CASSGWTSGEDTQYF.

J is TRBJ2-7 and V is TRBV10-3; 7 nucleotides match TRBD1. V lost 5 bases, J lost 6 bases, and 7 bases stayed unmatched. This CDR3 has 13 amino acids. CDR1 and CDR2 (germline): ENHRY, SYGVKD. CDR3: CAISPPTGAEQYF. For the CDR3, the DNA is TGTGCCATCAGTCCCCCAACAGGGGCCGAGCAGTACTTC.

J is TRBJ2-3 and V is TRBV12-3 or TRBV12-4; possibly TRBD2 for D (5 bases). The CDR3 contains 11 residues. Between the trimmed V and J ends, which lost 6 bases and 6 bases, there was a span of 7 bases. The CDR3 here is CASRIADTQYF. In nucleotides, the CDR3 is TGTGCCAGCAGGATAGCGGATACGCAGTATTTT.

CDR3 sequence (DNA): TGTGCCAGCGTTCAGGGGACTAGCGGGGGACAAGAGACCCAGTACTTC. Translated: CASVQGTSGGQETQYF. This chain links TRBV3-1 with TRBJ2-7; 14 nucleotides line up with TRBD2. The DNA matches TRBJ2-5 better at its end, which makes the J call doubtful. CDR3 length: 16 residues. The germline V gene encodes CDR1 LGHDT and CDR2 YNNKEL (reference sequence).

The gene calls are TRBV20-1 and TRBJ1-2; D gene unclear. The CDR3 runs to 13 residues. The V end lost 4 bases, the J end lost 3 bases, and 12 bases lay between the germline ends. Germline values: CDR1 DFQATT, CDR2 SNEGSKA (reference sequence). The CDR3 DNA sequence: TGCAGTGCTAAGCCGGGTTTTGACTATGGCTACACCTTC. This sequence encodes CSAKPGFDYGYTF.

This CDR3 is CASSEGSTPYSNQPQHF. As DNA, the CDR3 is TGTGCCAGCAGTGAGGGCAGTACTCCTTATAGCAATCAGCCCCAGCATTTT. The chain combines TRBV2 with TRBJ1-5; D unresolved. Germline values: CDR1 SNHLY, CDR2 FYNNEI. This CDR3 has 17 residues. Deletions cut 3 bases from V and 0 bases from J, with 15 bases between. The full variable domain, completed using reference TRBV2 and TRBJ1-5, is EPEVTQTPSHQVTQMGQEVILRCVPISNHLYFYWYRQILGQKVEFLVSFYNNEISEKSEIFDDQFSVERPDGSNFTLKIRSTKLEDSAMYFCASSEGSTPYSNQPQHFGDGTRLSIL.

This chain links TRBV6-5 with TRBJ2-1, with D perhaps TRBD1 (5 bases). V dropped 8 bases and J dropped 14 bases, with 13 bases sitting between them. Germline CDR1 and CDR2: MNHEY and SVGAGI. This CDR3 is 10 amino acids long. Here the CDR3 reads CASFGAREFF. In nucleotides, the CDR3 is TGTGCCAGCTTTGGGGCCCGCGAGTTCTTC.

This clonotype was observed a few times. This chain connects TRBV15 to TRBJ2-1; 7 nucleotides line up with TRBD1. The V segment lost 5 bases and the J segment 1 base; nucleotides outside the gene matches: 5. Germline CDR1 is LNHNV and CDR2 is YYDKDF (reference sequence). CDR3 length equals 15 residues. The CDR3 nucleotides are TGTGCCACCAGCCTCTCACAGGGGTCCTACAATGAGCAGTTCTTC. It codes for CATSLSQGSYNEQFF.

The chain is built from TRBV7-9 and TRBJ2-7; 12 bases fit TRBD1. With the DNA end fitting TRBJ2-5 better, the J assignment may be wrong. Looked up from germline, CDR1 is SEHNR and CDR2 is FQNEAQ (reference sequence). The CDR3 contains 14 residues. As DNA, the CDR3 is TGTGCCAGCAGCAAGGGACAGGGGGCTGAGACCCAGTACTTC. Residues: CASSKGQGAETQYF.

This clonotype has a handful of counts. The V call is TRBV6-5, the J call TRBJ2-6; no definite D call. The V end was cut by 11 bases, the J end by 4 bases, with 15 bases between. CDR3 length: 14 amino acids. Germline V gene lookup returns CDR1 MNHEY and CDR2 SVGAGI. DNA for the CDR3: TGTGCCTCAAGAATGGACGCGGGGGCCAACGTCCTGACTTTC. Encoded protein: CASRMDAGANVLTF.

V is TRBV21-1 and J is TRBJ1-4. TRBV21-1 is a pseudogene locus. The CDR3 has 11 residues. The CDR3 here is CANSSNEKLFF. As DNA, the CDR3 is TGTGCCAACAGCAGTAATGAAAAACTGTTTTTT.

The chain is built from TRBV10-3 and TRBJ2-3; 9 positions agree with TRBD1. The ends lost 5 bases at V and 4 bases at J; junction bases unmatched: 4. The CDR3 is 14 amino acids. Germline loops: CDR1 ENHRY, CDR2 SYGVKD. The CDR3: CAISTGGPPDTQYF. DNA of the CDR3: TGTGCCATCAGTACAGGGGGCCCCCCAGATACGCAGTATTTT.

The V and J genes are TRBV5-4 and TRBJ2-7; a possible D gene is TRBD2 (6 bases). The end of the DNA fits TRBJ2-5 better, so the J call may be wrong. CDR1 is SGHNT, CDR2 YYREEE, per germline (reference sequence). This CDR3 comprises 17 residues. CDR3 coding DNA: TGTGCCAGCAGCTCTACTGCGGGAACGAGCATATCGGAGACCCAGTACTTC. Protein product: CASSSTAGTSISETQYF.

This clonotype showed up just a few times. The chain joins TRBV10-3 to TRBJ2-3; 8 bases line up with TRBD1. Losses at the gene ends were 3 bases for V and 2 bases for J; bases not matched to a gene: 19. The CDR3 consists of 20 residues. CDR1 is ENHRY, CDR2 SYGVKD, per germline. The DNA for the CDR3 is TGTGCCATCAGTGACCTCGAGAGAAAGTCGACAGGGGAATACACAGATACGCAGTATTTT. Its protein product is CAISDLERKSTGEYTDTQYF.

The rearrangement uses TRBV15 and TRBJ1-4, with D unresolved. The CDR3 loop spans 15 amino acids. V was cut by 1 base and J by 8 bases, with 14 bases left in between. Germline loops: CDR1 LNHNV, CDR2 YYDKDF (reference sequence). The DNA for the CDR3 is TGTGCCACCAGCAGAGCCATGGGTAGTGGGGAAAAACTGTTTTTT. It encodes CATSRAMGSGEKLFF.

The chain recombines TRBV11-2 with TRBJ2-1; 15 bases map to TRBD2. Germline loops: CDR1 SGHAT, CDR2 FQNNGV. CDR3 length: 18 amino acids. The V and J ends lost 4 bases and 13 bases, in that order; junction bases with no gene match: 17. The CDR3 DNA sequence: TGTGCCAGCAGCTCCGGACTAGCGGGGGGGCATCCAAGAGAGACCCAGTTCTTC. It specifies CASSSGLAGGHPRETQFF.

The chain joins TRBV5-1 to TRBJ1-6, with TRBD1 identical over 7 bases. The germline V gene has CDR1 SGHRS and CDR2 YFSETQ. This CDR3 comprises 12 residues. Trimming took 4 bases from V and 18 from J; bases not matched to a gene: 10. The CDR3 bases are TGCGCCAGCAGCCTTACAGGGGCTCTTCGCCACTTT. Protein: CASSLTGALRHF.

The J gene is TRBJ1-5, the V gene TRBV5-8; D not resolved. Trimming stripped 1 base from V and 2 bases from J, with 10 bases between. Germline CDR1 is SGHTS and CDR2 is YDEGEE. The length of the CDR3 is 15 residues. CDR3 protein: CASSLRAYGNQPQHF. The CDR3, as DNA: TGTGCCAGCAGCTTGAGGGCGTACGGCAATCAGCCCCAGCATTTT.

This chain uses TRBV28 with TRBJ2-7; 7 bases agree with TRBD1. The V gene end was trimmed by 5 bases and the J gene end by 6 bases; junction bases not matched to a gene: 10. This CDR3 comprises 14 residues. Germline assignment: CDR1 MDHEN and CDR2 SYDVKM. The DNA for the CDR3 is TGTGCCAGCAGTCCACCGGGACAGACGTTCGAGCAGTACTTC. This codes for CASSPPGQTFEQYF.

This clonotype showed up just a few times. CDR3 amino acids: CASSPTGDQPQHF. The CDR3, as DNA: TGTGCCAGCAGCCCGACAGGGGATCAGCCCCAGCATTTT. The rearrangement uses TRBV7-2 and TRBJ1-5, with 8 bases that match TRBD1. This CDR3 comprises 13 residues. V lost 5 bases, J lost 5 bases, and 2 bases stayed unmatched. Per the germline V gene, CDR1 is SGHTA and CDR2 is FQGNSA.

In its sample, this clonotype was seen a few times. The chain combines TRBV9 with TRBJ2-7; TRBD1 agrees at 8 bases. Losses at the gene ends were 0 bases for V and 7 bases for J; bases not matched to a gene: 9. The CDR3 is 15 amino acids. Germline lookup yields CDR1 SGDLS and CDR2 YYNGEE. CDR3 sequence reads: CASSVGPGGMGEQYF. For the CDR3, the DNA is TGTGCCAGCAGCGTAGGCCCAGGGGGCATGGGAGAGCAGTACTTC. The variable domain in full, completed from reference TRBV9 and TRBJ2-7, reads DSGVTQTPKHLITATGQRVTLRCSPRSGDLSVYWYQQSLDQGLQFLIQYYNGEERAKGNILERFSAQQFPDLHSELNLSSLELGDSALYFCASSVGPGGMGEQYFGPGTRLTVT.

V usage is TRBV12-3 or TRBV12-4 and J usage is TRBJ2-7; the D gene could be TRBD1 or TRBD2 (5 bases each). Gene TRBJ2-5 matches the end of the DNA better, so the J call may be wrong. The CDR3 loop spans 17 amino acids. CDR3 amino acids: CASTHGGDRQGVETQYF. The CDR3 DNA follows: TGTGCCAGCACCCATGGGGGTGATCGCCAGGGTGTGGAGACCCAGTACTTC.

The chain carries TRBV12-3 or TRBV12-4 and TRBJ1-2; 7 bases are shared with TRBD1. The CDR3 contains 15 residues. Losses at the gene ends were 5 bases for V and 8 bases for J; bases not matched to a gene: 14. The CDR3 reads CASSPRQGDAWGYTF. The CDR3, as DNA: TGTGCCAGCAGTCCACGACAGGGAGATGCCTGGGGCTACACCTTC.

V and J are TRBV5-4 and TRBJ1-2; 10 nucleotides match TRBD1. The V gene's germline CDR1 is SGHNT and CDR2 YYREEE (reference sequence). The CDR3 spans 15 residues. With 2 bases clipped from V and 2 bases from J, the junction kept 3 bases outside the gene matches. The CDR3 DNA follows: TGTGCCAGCAGCTTACAGGACAGGGGGAACTATGGCTACACCTTC. As protein: CASSLQDRGNYGYTF.